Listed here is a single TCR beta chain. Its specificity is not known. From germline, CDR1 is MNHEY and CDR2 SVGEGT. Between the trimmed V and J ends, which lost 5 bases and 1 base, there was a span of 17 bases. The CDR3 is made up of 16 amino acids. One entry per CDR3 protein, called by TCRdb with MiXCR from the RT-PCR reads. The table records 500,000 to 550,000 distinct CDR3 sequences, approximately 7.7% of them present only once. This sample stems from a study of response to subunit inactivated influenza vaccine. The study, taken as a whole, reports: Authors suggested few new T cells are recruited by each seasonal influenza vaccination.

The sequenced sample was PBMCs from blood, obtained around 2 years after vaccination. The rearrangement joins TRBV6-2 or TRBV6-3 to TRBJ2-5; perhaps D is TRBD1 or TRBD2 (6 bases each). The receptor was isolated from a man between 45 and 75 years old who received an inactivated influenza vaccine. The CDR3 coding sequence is TGTGCCAGCAGTCGGGGGCGGGTGCGGACCCAAGAGACCCAGTACTTC. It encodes CASSRGRVRTQETQYF.